The clone carrying this T cell receptor (beta chain) was found many times. As yet, its antigen is unknown. Germline assignment: CDR1 DFQATT and CDR2 SNEGSKA (reference sequence). With 0 bases removed from V and 0 bases from J, the gap between germline ends came to 3 bases. The CDR3 totals 14 residues. These data originate in a study of CD8 T cells in ankylosing spondylitis. Each CDR3 protein is one row after TCRdb ran MiXCR on the 5' RACE reads. The table lists 450,000 to 550,000 distinct CDR3 sequences, under 5.5% of them singletons. Study-wide points: Roughly 8 highly homologous variants made up a TCR beta motif, and this motif appeared characteristic of ankylosing spondylitis blood.

The genes are TRBV20-1 and TRBJ1-6; D not certain. Sample: blood, either unsorted or a sorted T cell fraction (not recorded which). This TCR derives from a male donor with ankylosing spondylitis. The DNA for the CDR3 is TGCAGTGCTAGAGAAGTCTCCTATAATTCACCCCTCCACTTT. Translated, it gives CSAREVSYNSPLHF.